The clone carrying this TCR beta chain was recorded a few times. This entry is derived from a study of blood T cells in healthy people across ages. A second PCR, run for roughly 7 to 11 cycles, used a sample-barcoded 5' primer plus a J-beta primer mix. Every cDNA was tagged by a template-switch adaptor with 12 random nucleotides. MiXCR, run by TCRdb on the 5' RACE reads, gives a single entry per CDR3 protein. The sample holds some 900,000 distinct CDR3 sequences, 25% to 30% seen once. This CDR3 spans 13 amino acids. V lost 6 bases to trimming and J lost 3 bases, with 15 bases between them. Germline assignment: CDR1 SQVTM and CDR2 ANQGSEA.

The chain carries TRBV29-1 and TRBJ2-7; D assignment may be TRBD1 or TRBD2 (5 bases each). The sequence was obtained from an elderly woman in good health. The sample consisted of blood. This chain's CDR3 is CSVREQVGYEQYF. The DNA for the CDR3 is TGCAGCGTGAGGGAACAGGTCGGCTACGAGCAGTACTTC.